This T cell receptor (beta chain) is drawn from a study of cytomegalovirus exposure and HLA in healthy donors. The overall study: There were 117 million unique TCR beta sequences, drawn from approximately 180 million T cells, in an earlier analysis. From donors who were HLA-typed, an early data release held 80 million to 85 million unique TCRs.

CDR3 size: 14 residues. Looked up from germline, CDR1 is SGHNT and CDR2 is YYREEE (reference sequence). The V end was cut by 0 bases, the J end by 2 bases, with 8 bases between. Whole-study findings and limits: Further analysis, carried out later, found HLA-associated TCR beta chains more clonally expanded than equally common other chains.

A single count supports this clone. Antigen unknown. The study ran its PCR with 60 Vbeta and 13 Jbeta primers. Data came from immunoSEQ multiplex PCR; TCRdb stores just in-frame clones and leaves some out. The table shows over 150,000 clones, with roughly 78% occurring only once. The clonotype was recovered from a woman between 45 and 65 years old in good health and CMV-seropositive. This chain connects TRBV5-4 to TRBJ2-5; D uncertain. Specimen: PBMCs. CDR3 residues: CASSLGLEQETQYF. In DNA, the CDR3 is TGTGCCAGCAGCTTGGGGTTGGAGCAAGAGACCCAGTACTTC.